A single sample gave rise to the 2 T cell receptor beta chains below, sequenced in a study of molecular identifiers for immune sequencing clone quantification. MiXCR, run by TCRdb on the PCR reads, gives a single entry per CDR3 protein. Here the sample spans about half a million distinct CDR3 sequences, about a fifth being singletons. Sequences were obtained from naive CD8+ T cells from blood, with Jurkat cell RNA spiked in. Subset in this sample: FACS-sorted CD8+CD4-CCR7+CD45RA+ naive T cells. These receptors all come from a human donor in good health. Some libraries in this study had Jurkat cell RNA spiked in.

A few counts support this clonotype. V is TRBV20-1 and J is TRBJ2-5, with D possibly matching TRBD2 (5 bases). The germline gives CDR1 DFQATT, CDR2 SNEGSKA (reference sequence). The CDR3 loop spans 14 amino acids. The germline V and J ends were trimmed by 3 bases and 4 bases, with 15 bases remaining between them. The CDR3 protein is CSASPSRQSETQYF. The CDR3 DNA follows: TGCAGTGCTAGTCCTAGCAGGCAATCAGAGACCCAGTACTTC.

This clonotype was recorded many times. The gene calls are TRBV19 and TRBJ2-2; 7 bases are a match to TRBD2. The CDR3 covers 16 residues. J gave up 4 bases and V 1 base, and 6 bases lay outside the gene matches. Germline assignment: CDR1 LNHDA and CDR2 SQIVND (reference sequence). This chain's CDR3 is CASSIGAGGSTGELFF. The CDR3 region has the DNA TGTGCCAGTAGTATAGGAGCCGGGGGGTCCACCGGGGAGCTGTTTTTT. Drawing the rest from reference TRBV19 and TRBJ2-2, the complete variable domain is DGGITQSPKYLFRKEGQNVTLSCEQNLNHDAMYWYRQDPGQGLRLIYYSQIVNDFQKGDIAEGYSVSREKKESFPLTVTSAQKNPTAFYLCASSIGAGGSTGELFFGEGSRLTVL.